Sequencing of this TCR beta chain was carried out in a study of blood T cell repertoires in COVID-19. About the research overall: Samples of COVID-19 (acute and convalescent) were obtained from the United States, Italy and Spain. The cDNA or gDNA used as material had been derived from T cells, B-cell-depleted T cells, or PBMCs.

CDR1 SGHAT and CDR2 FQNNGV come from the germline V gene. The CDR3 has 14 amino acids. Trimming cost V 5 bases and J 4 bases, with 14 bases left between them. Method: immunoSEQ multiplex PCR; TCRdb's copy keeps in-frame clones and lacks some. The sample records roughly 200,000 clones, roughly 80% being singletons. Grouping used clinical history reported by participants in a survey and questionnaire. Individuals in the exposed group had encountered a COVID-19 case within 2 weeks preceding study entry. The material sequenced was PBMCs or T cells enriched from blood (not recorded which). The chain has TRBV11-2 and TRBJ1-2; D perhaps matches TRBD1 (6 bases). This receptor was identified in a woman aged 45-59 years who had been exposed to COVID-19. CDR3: CASSTRQVSYGYTF. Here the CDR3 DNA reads TGTGCCAGCAGCACCCGACAGGTCAGCTATGGCTACACCTTC.